This T cell receptor beta chain was found in a study of CD8 T cell repertoires and HIV-1 epitope variants. Study information: Twenty-five autologous and known Gag and Nef epitope variant peptides each stimulated T cells separately. Controls were a CMV, EBV and flu pool, Ebola AY9, and no peptide. Separate from the cultures, 1M uncultured T cells served as baseline.

Generated by immunoSEQ multiplex PCR, the TCRdb table keeps only in-frame clones and is missing some. The sample has some 1,900 clones; around 70% are singletons. In germline, CDR1 is LNHNV, CDR2 YYDKDF (reference sequence). Deletions cut 6 bases from V and 0 bases from J, with 9 bases between. The CDR3 contains 14 residues. For this clone: Its antigen is still unknown.

This rearrangement joins TRBV15 to TRBJ2-1; D is unclear. This sequence originates from a male donor with HIV. Sequencing used cultured CD8+ T cells derived from PBMCs. This CDR3 is CATRELDSYNEQFF. CDR3 nucleotides: TGTGCCACCAGGGAGCTAGACTCCTACAATGAGCAGTTCTTC.